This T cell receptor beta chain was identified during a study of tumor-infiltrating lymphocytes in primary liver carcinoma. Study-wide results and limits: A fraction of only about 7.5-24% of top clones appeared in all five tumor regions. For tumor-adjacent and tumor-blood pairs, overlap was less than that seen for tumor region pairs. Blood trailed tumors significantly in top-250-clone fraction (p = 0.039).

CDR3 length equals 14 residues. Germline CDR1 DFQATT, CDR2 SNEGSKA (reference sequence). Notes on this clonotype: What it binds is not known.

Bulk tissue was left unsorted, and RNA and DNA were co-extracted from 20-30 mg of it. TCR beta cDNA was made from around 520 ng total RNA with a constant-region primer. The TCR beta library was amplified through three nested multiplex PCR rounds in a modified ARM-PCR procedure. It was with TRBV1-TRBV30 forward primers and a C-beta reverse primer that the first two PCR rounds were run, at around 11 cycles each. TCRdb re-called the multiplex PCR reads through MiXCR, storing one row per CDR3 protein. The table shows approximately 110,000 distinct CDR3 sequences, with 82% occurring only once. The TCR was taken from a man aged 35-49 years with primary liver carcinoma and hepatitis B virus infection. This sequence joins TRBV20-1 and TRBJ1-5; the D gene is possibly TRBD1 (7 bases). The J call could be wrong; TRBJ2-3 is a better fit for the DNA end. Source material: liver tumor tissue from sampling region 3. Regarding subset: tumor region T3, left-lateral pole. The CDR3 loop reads CSVTRGDSNQPQYF. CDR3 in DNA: TGCAGTGTTACCAGGGGGGATAGCAATCAGCCCCAGTATTTT.